This is a list of T cell receptor beta chains from one sample in a study of blood T cell repertoires in COVID-19. Assay: immunoSEQ multiplex PCR; the TCRdb copy retains only in-frame clones and omits some. The top ten clones hold around 3.4% of a sample with 250,000 to 300,000 clones, about 80% of them seen once. Sequenced material: peripheral blood. These receptors were obtained from a woman older than 75 with acute or convalescent COVID-19. CDR3s include the opening cysteine and the closing phenylalanine or tryptophan. Each record gives: J gene, V gene, D gene, CDR3 protein, CDR3 DNA. D genes are given only for firm matches.

TRBJ1-6 | TRBV10-3 | TRBD1 | CAITPGQGISPLHF | TGTGCCATCACCCCGGGACAGGGGATTTCACCCCTCCACTTT
TRBJ2-2 | TRBV5-4 | TRBD1 | CASSTGTGPGTGELFF | TGTGCCAGCAGCACGGGGACAGGGCCTGGCACCGGGGAGCTGTTTTTT
TRBJ1-1 | TRBV9 | NA | CASSVLWGRTEAFF | TGTGCCAGCAGCGTACTTTGGGGGCGCACTGAAGCTTTCTTT
TRBJ2-1 | TRBV29-1 | NA | CSVASRAHDEQFF | TGCAGCGTGGCCTCCAGGGCCCACGATGAGCAGTTCTTC
TRBJ2-2 | TRBV18 | TRBD2 | CASSPRVGRKTGELFF | TGTGCCAGCTCACCACGGGTCGGGAGGAAGACCGGGGAGCTGTTTTTT
TRBJ2-7 | TRBV30 | NA | CAWSVQGGSEQYF | TGTGCCTGGAGTGTACAGGGGGGGAGCGAGCAGTACTTC
TRBJ2-5 | TRBV5-1 | NA | CASSSFQGNQETQYF | TGCGCCAGCAGCTCGTTCCAGGGTAACCAAGAGACCCAGTACTTC
TRBJ1-1 | TRBV7-2 | TRBD1 | CASSPQGINTEAFF | TGTGCCAGCAGCCCACAGGGGATTAACACTGAAGCTTTCTTT
TRBJ2-5 | TRBV5-1 | TRBD1 | CASSPGQRRETQYF | TGCGCCAGCAGCCCGGGACAGCGAAGAGAGACCCAGTACTTC
TRBJ2-2 | TRBV5-5 | NA | CASSLVAGGTGELFF | TGTGCCAGCAGCTTGGTGGCAGGGGGGACCGGGGAGCTGTTTTTT